This T cell receptor (beta chain) was identified during a study of OX40 agonist ivuxolimab in advanced cancers. The study in broad terms: The costimulatory receptor OX40 (CD134) was targeted by ivuxolimab, a fully human IgG2 agonistic monoclonal antibody. Patients were allowed to have had prior anti-PD-1, anti-PD-L1 or anti-CTLA-4 therapy, and around 40% of the dose-escalation patients had previously received checkpoint inhibitors. A male proportion of about 79% and a mean age of 60 years, ranging from roughly 23 to 85, were recorded for the dose-escalation cohort. The monotherapy dose-escalation portion (N ≈ 50 patients) of the phase I ivuxolimab trial is reported in the paper. Of the approximately 50 dose-escalation patients, hepatocellular carcinoma was present in around 19, melanoma in approximately 15, renal cell carcinoma in 9 and head and neck cancer in 9. Intravenous ivuxolimab was administered to patients every 2 weeks at six dose levels: 0.01, 0.1, 0.3, 1.5, 3 and 10 mg/kg. Peripheral TCRbeta sequencing was intended to test whether TCR sequence diversity was altered and clonal T-cell expansion was caused by ivuxolimab. Partial responses occurred in three dose-escalation patients: two with cutaneous melanoma and one with hepatocellular carcinoma.

CDR1 and CDR2 (MNHNS, SASEGT) derive from the germline V gene. Measured from the cysteine to the phenylalanine, the CDR3 is 17 residues long. The read is trimmed to its CDR3 DNA, 51 bases read in frame from base 1. The germline V end is reduced by 2 bases and the J end by 8 bases; junction bases left unmatched: 16. Patients with autoimmune disease history or receiving systemic immunosuppression were excluded from the trial. Peripheral blood for TCR sequencing was collected from all dose cohorts at baseline, on cycle 4 day 1, and on cycle 7 day 1. Samples were obtained from an open-label, multicenter, first-in-human phase I dose-escalation trial of ivuxolimab. Adults with locally advanced or metastatic head and neck squamous cell, hepatocellular, melanoma or renal cell carcinoma were enrolled in the trial. CD4+ and CD8+ T cells were sorted separately from peripheral blood before TCR sequencing. To sequence the TCRbeta CDR3 region, genomic DNA was isolated from the sorted cells. The immunoSEQ Assay was used for sequencing of TCRbeta CDR3 regions. This immuneACCESS table, as held by TCRdb, lists in-frame sequences with V and J called but not all clones. Of the missing ones, under half trace to an unresolved V gene in checked studies; the others have no known cause. Here the sample has some 19,000 clones; approximately 90% occur a single time. Roughly a tenth of the sample goes to the ten largest clones.

For this clone: The antigen this receptor binds is unknown. It has no much larger one-base neighbor in the sample; base qualities were not kept.

Beyond this particular receptor, the publication reports: At doses from 0.1 to 3.0 mg/kg, clonal expansion was seen in both CD4+ and CD8+ blood T cells between baseline and week 6. Antigen specificity was not determined for the clonally expanded peripheral T cells. Low levels of normalized T-cell clonal expansion were also shown by some nonresponding patients. In the 0.1-3.0 mg/kg groups, partial responders had among the lowest normalized peripheral clonal expansion, particularly in CD8+ T cells. After ivuxolimab, more expanded clones were found on average in CD8+ T cells than in CD4+ T cells.

The source was CD4+ or CD8+ T cells sorted from blood, collected in a trial of the OX40 agonist ivuxolimab. The chain was built from TRBV6-1 and TRBJ1-1; 8 of the junction bases match TRBD1. The sequence came from an adult with an advanced solid tumor such as melanoma, head and neck, liver or kidney cancer. At the DNA level, the sequence is TGTGCCAGCAGTGAACCCATCGGGACAGGCCAATCCGGCGAAGCTTTCTTT. This encodes CASSEPIGTGQSGEAFF.